The present TCR beta chain was sequenced within a study of beta chain features in type 1 diabetes. Study context: No patient-donor differences in age, gender, total cells or subset yield. Regarding the study as a whole: Comparison showed that naive, central memory and Treg TCRB repertoires appeared more similar among patients than among healthy donors. The influence of HLA type on TCRB rearrangement stayed undetermined. For Type 1 diabetes patients, all four CD4+ subsets carried TCRB CDR3s that were moderately but significantly shorter.

For this clone: Its cognate antigen is unknown.

Trimming shortened V by 4 bases and J by 4 bases, and 19 bases separated the two germline ends. The CDR3 contains 16 residues. CDR1 and CDR2 (germline): SGHTA, FQGNSA. All of the isolated RNA was reverse transcribed, so expressed TCRB transcripts were sequenced. Assay: immunoSEQ multiplex PCR; the TCRdb copy retains only in-frame clones and omits some. Here the sample spans approximately 160,000 clones, about 9.1% being singletons. The sequence was collected from a woman under 30 in good health. Sequencing input: central memory CD4+ T cells from blood. V is TRBV7-2 and J is TRBJ1-2, with unresolved D. The CDR3 nucleotides read TGTGCCAGCAGCTCCCCGGGAGGCAGTAAAGGCTATGGCTACACCTTC. It specifies CASSSPGGSKGYGYTF. The variable domain in full, with the rest retrieved from reference TRBV7-2 and TRBJ1-2, is GAGVSQSPSNKVTEKGKDVELRCDPISGHTALYWYRQSLGQGLEFLIYFQGNSAPDKSGLPSDRFSAERTGGSVSTLTIQRTQQEDSAVYLCASSSPGGSKGYGYTFGSGTRLTVV.